The entry below describes one T cell receptor (beta chain). Its antigen is undetermined. V was clipped by 2 bases and J by 6 bases; unmatched bases: 6. Germline-derived CDR1 and CDR2 are MDHEN and SYDVKM. This CDR3 contains 14 residues. The sample belongs to a study of regulatory and conventional T cells in RAG deficiency. Genomic DNA came from blood conventional CD4+ T cells gated CD25-low CD127-high. The method was immunoSEQ multiplex PCR; TCRdb's version includes in-frame clones alone and lacks a portion of them. Among roughly 35,000 clones listed, roughly 76% were seen once. Findings and caveats of the study: Omenn CD25-high CD127-low cells may be activated cells, not true Tregs. Shannon entropy was markedly lower and Simpson indices higher in RAG-deficient patients than control T-cell subsets. Shorter CDR3s in all patient subsets; >75% Treg-Tconv overlap in Omenn.

The data were also submitted as part of a second study, on regulatory T cells. Turning to that study: The PCR used 52 TRBV and 13 TRBJ primers. Regulatory T cells showed the strongest V-J pair restriction and V/J gene skewing among patient repertoires.

The rearrangement joins TRBV28 to TRBJ2-7; 8 nucleotides match TRBD1. The receptor was isolated from a human donor in good health. The sample taken for sequencing was CD4+ effector T cells sorted from blood. In DNA form, the CDR3 reads TGTGCCAGCAGTTTAAATCTTGACAGGGGCGAGCAGTACTTC. This sequence encodes CASSLNLDRGEQYF. The full variable domain, in which reference TRBV28 and TRBJ2-7 provide the parts outside the CDR3, is DVKVTQSSRYLVKRTGEKVFLECVQDMDHENMFWYRQDPGLGLRLIYFSYDVKMKEKGDIPEGYSVSREKKERFSLILESASTNQTSMYLCASSLNLDRGEQYFGPGTRLTVT.